This T cell receptor (beta chain) originates from a study of T cells in Graves' hyperthyroidism and ophthalmopathy. Using RNA transcripts as the source, TCR beta CDR3 regions were amplified. RT-PCR in the first round (using the HTBI primer set) targeted the TCR CDR3. One entry per CDR3 protein results from TCRdb running MiXCR on the multiplex PCR reads. The sample lists over 650,000 distinct CDR3 sequences, around 17% occurring once. CDR3 length: 13 residues. J gave up 5 bases and V 4 bases, and 2 bases lay outside the gene matches. This clonotype has at least ten counts. The sequencing input was blood. The chain combines TRBV12-3 or TRBV12-4 with TRBJ1-1; 9 bases agree with TRBD1. The clonotype originates from a man younger than 30 with Graves' hyperthyroidism. CDR3 residues: CASSWDRVTEAFF. The DNA of the CDR3 is TGTGCCAGCAGTTGGGACAGGGTAACTGAAGCTTTCTTT.